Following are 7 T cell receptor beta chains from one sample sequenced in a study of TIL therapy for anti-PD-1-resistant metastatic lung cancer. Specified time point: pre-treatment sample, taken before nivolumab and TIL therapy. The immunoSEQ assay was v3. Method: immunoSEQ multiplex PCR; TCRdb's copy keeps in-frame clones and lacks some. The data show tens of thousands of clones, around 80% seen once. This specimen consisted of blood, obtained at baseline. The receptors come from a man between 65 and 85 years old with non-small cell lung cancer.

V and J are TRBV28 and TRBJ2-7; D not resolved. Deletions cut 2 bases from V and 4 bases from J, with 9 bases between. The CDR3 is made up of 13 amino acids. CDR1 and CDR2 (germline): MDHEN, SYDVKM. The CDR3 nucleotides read TGTGCCAGCAGTTTAAACATCCCTTACGAGCAGTACTTC. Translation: CASSLNIPYEQYF.

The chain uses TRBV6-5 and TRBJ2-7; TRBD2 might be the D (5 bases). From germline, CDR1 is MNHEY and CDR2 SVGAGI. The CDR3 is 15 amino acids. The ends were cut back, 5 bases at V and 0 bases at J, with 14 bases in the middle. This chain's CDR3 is CASSTPSGSSYEQYF. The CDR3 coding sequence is TGTGCCAGCAGTACCCCATCTGGGAGCTCCTACGAGCAGTACTTC.

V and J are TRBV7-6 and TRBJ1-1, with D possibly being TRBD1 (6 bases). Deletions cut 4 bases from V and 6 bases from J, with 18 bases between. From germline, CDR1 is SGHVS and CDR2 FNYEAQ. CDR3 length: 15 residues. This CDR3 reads CASSSRSGGASEAFF. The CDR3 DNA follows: TGTGCCAGCAGCTCCCGGTCGGGGGGCGCGTCTGAAGCTTTCTTT.

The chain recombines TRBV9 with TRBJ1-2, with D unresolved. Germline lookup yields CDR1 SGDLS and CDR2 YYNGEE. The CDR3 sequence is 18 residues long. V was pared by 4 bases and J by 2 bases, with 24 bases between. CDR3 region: CASSFHPRTLGPNYGYTF. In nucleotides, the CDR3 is TGTGCCAGCAGCTTCCACCCCCGAACGCTGGGCCCCAACTATGGCTACACCTTC. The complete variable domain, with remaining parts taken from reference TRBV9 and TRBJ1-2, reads DSGVTQTPKHLITATGQRVTLRCSPRSGDLSVYWYQQSLDQGLQFLIQYYNGEERAKGNILERFSAQQFPDLHSELNLSSLELGDSALYFCASSFHPRTLGPNYGYTFGSGTRLTVV.

The CDR3 DNA reads as TGTGCCATCAGTGTCCCCGGGACAGGGCTCGCGAGCTCCTACAATGAGCAGTTCTTC. It codes for CAISVPGTGLASSYNEQFF. The genes are TRBV10-3 and TRBJ2-1, with TRBD1 identical over 9 bases. This CDR3 is 19 amino acids long. The trim removed 4 bases at V and 0 bases at J, leaving 13 bases unmatched. The germline gives CDR1 ENHRY, CDR2 SYGVKD.

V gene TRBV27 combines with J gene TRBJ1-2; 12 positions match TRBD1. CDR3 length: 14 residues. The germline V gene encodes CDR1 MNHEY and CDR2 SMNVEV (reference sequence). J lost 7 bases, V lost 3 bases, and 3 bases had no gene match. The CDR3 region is CASSFGTGGIGYTF. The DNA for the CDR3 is TGTGCCAGCAGTTTCGGGACAGGGGGCATTGGCTACACCTTC.

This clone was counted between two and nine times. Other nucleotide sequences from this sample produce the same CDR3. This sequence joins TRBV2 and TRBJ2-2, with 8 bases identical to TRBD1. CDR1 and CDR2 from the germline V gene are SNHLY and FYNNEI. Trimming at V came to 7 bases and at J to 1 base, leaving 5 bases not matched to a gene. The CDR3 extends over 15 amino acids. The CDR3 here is CASTPGTGNTGELFF. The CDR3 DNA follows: TGTGCCAGCACCCCCGGGACAGGGAACACCGGGGAGCTGTTTTTT.